Following are 11 T cell receptor beta chains from one sample sequenced in a study of identical twins (dated by TCRdb to 2015 to 2016). Library preparation employed 5' RACE. Sequencing relied on an Illumina HiSeq 2000. TCRdb reworked the public reads: Q25 trimming with fastp, MiXCR clone assembly, productive beta chains retained. Records with the same CDR3 protein are collapsed into one entry carrying the most frequent genes and DNA. This sample lists under 250,000 distinct CDR3 sequences; 6% to 8.5% were detected once. The top ten clonotypes cover around 5% of the sample. The same sample was also used in a study of yellow fever vaccine responses in identical twins.

The sample taken for sequencing was CD8+ T cells sorted from blood. Source of these receptors: a woman between 18 and 30 years old in good health.

This clonotype was observed at least ten times. The V gene is TRBV5-1, the J gene TRBJ2-1, with 9 bases lining up with TRBD2. Germline V gene lookup returns CDR1 SGHRS and CDR2 YFSETQ. The CDR3 is made up of 15 amino acids. V lost 4 bases, J lost 8 bases, and 10 bases stayed unmatched. DNA for the CDR3: TGCGCCAGCAGCACGACCGGGACTAGCATCTATGAGCAGTTCTTC. This gives the protein CASSTTGTSIYEQFF.

This rearrangement joins TRBV3-1 to TRBJ2-7; 8 bases agree with TRBD2. Looked up from germline, CDR1 is LGHDT and CDR2 is YNNKEL (reference sequence). V shed 5 bases, J shed 2 bases, and the junction held 2 bases outside the gene matches. The CDR3 consists of 13 residues. CDR3 protein: CASSAGRAYEQYF. DNA for the CDR3: TGTGCCAGCAGCGCCGGGAGGGCCTACGAGCAGTACTTC.

The chain combines TRBV2 with TRBJ1-2, with D unresolved. The CDR3 spans 12 residues. CDR1 and CDR2 (germline): SNHLY, FYNNEI. Trimming shortened V by 7 bases and J by 8 bases, and 14 bases separated the two germline ends. The CDR3: CASIGPPGGYTF. The CDR3 DNA follows: TGTGCCAGCATTGGGCCCCCCGGGGGCTACACCTTC. The full variable domain, rest sourced from reference TRBV2 and TRBJ1-2, is EPEVTQTPSHQVTQMGQEVILRCVPISNHLYFYWYRQILGQKVEFLVSFYNNEISEKSEIFDDQFSVERPDGSNFTLKIRSTKLEDSAMYFCASIGPPGGYTFGSGTRLTVV.

J is TRBJ2-7 and V is TRBV14; D might be TRBD1 (5 bases). Trimming pared 4 bases from V and 6 bases from J, leaving 16 bases between. The germline V gene encodes CDR1 SGHDN and CDR2 FVKESK. This CDR3 is built from 14 residues. CDR3 amino acids: CASSRRQGVGEQYF. Here the CDR3 DNA reads TGTGCCAGCAGCCGTCGACAAGGGGTCGGCGAGCAGTACTTC. Looking up the rest from reference TRBV14 and TRBJ2-7 gives the full variable domain: EAGVTQFPSHSVIEKGQTVTLRCDPISGHDNLYWYRRVMGKEIKFLLHFVKESKQDESGMPNNRFLAERTGGTYSTLKVQPAELEDSGVYFCASSRRQGVGEQYFGPGTRLTVT.

The chain couples TRBV7-9 to TRBJ2-3; D is possibly TRBD1 or TRBD2 (5 bases each). The CDR3 runs 13 residues. In germline, CDR1 is SEHNR, CDR2 FQNEAQ (reference sequence). V was trimmed by 5 bases and J by 6 bases, leaving 12 bases between them. This CDR3 reads CASSHWDPDTQYF. The DNA for the CDR3 is TGTGCCAGCAGCCACTGGGACCCCGATACGCAGTATTTT.

In its sample, this clonotype was seen many times. The chain joins TRBV5-6 to TRBJ2-3; D uncertain. The CDR3 consists of 11 residues. Trimming left V 0 bases short and J 9 bases short, with 5 bases between. Per the germline V gene, CDR1 is SGHDT and CDR2 is YYEEEE. CDR3 nucleotides: TGTGCCAGCAGCTTGGGAGGAACGCAGTATTTT. Protein product: CASSLGGTQYF. Variable domain in full (rest from reference TRBV5-6 and TRBJ2-3): DAGVTQSPTHLIKTRGQQVTLRCSPKSGHDTVSWYQQALGQGPQFIFQYYEEEERQRGNFPDRFSGHQFPNYSSELNVNALLLGDSALYLCASSLGGTQYFGPGTRLTVL.

This clonotype was seen more than once but under ten times. V and J are TRBV2 and TRBJ2-1; D is undetermined. The V gene's germline CDR1 is SNHLY and CDR2 FYNNEI. CDR3 length: 12 residues. Trimming took 7 bases from V and 8 from J, leaving 12 bases between them. The CDR3 spells CASISRSDEQFF. CDR3 coding DNA: TGTGCCAGCATCTCCCGGTCGGATGAGCAGTTCTTC.

This clonotype came up many times. CDR3 in DNA: TGTGCCAGCAGTGAATCGGTGGACAAAAATCAGCCCCAGCATTTT. Its protein product is CASSESVDKNQPQHF. This rearrangement joins TRBV2 to TRBJ1-5; tentatively, D is TRBD1 (5 bases). Germline values: CDR1 SNHLY, CDR2 FYNNEI. The V end lost 2 bases, the J end lost 4 bases, and 12 bases lay between the germline ends. This CDR3 contains 15 residues.

The V gene is TRBV29-1, the J gene TRBJ1-1, with unresolved D. Germline V gene data show CDR1 as SQVTM and CDR2 as ANQGSEA. V gave up 6 bases and J gave up 1 base, with 9 bases separating them. The CDR3 length is 12 residues. In DNA form, the CDR3 reads TGCAGCGTGCCCTGGGGGAACACTGAAGCTTTCTTT. It is translated as CSVPWGNTEAFF.

This clonotype was observed many times. The chain has TRBV12-3 or TRBV12-4 and TRBJ2-3; D ambiguous. The CDR3 covers 14 residues. The V end lost 3 bases, the J end lost 2 bases, and 9 bases lay between the germline ends. The CDR3 sequence: CASSFGSFTDTQYF. CDR3 nucleotides: TGTGCCAGCAGTTTCGGATCTTTCACAGATACGCAGTATTTT.

This clonotype was seen more than once but under ten times. The CDR3 sequence is CASSTKDGYEQYF. The CDR3 nucleotides are TGCGCCAGCAGCACTAAGGACGGCTACGAGCAGTACTTC. The chain joins TRBV4-1 to TRBJ2-7; D is unresolved. The CDR3 consists of 13 residues. V was shortened by 5 bases and J by 3 bases, with 11 bases between the two germline ends. The germline gives CDR1 MGHRA, CDR2 YSYEKL.